This TCR beta chain was obtained from a study of T cell changes during pregnancy in multiple sclerosis. The method was immunoSEQ multiplex PCR; TCRdb's version includes in-frame clones alone and lacks a portion of them. The data show about 40,000 clones, with 91% seen just once and 0.73% held by the top ten. CDR3 length equals 16 residues. CDR1 and CDR2 (germline): SGDLS, YYNGEE. The V gene end was trimmed by 3 bases and the J gene end by 5 bases; junction bases not matched to a gene: 6. The clonotype comes from a female donor with multiple sclerosis, enrolled in a pregnancy study. This chain links TRBV9 with TRBJ2-2, with 11 bases identical to TRBD2. The sequences come from CD4+ T cells from peripheral blood mononuclear cells, collected before pregnancy. In DNA, the CDR3 is TGTGCCAGCAGCGGACTACCTAGCGGGAGGACCGGGGAGCTGTTTTTT. Protein product: CASSGLPSGRTGELFF.